The rows below give T cell receptor beta chains drawn from one sample of a study of CD8+ T cells in alopecia areata. Profiled with immunoSEQ multiplex PCR; TCRdb holds only in-frame clones, not every one. Of about 270,000 clones listed, around three fifths are singletons. The source material was CD4+ T cells sorted from blood, sampled at roughly week 52, from a patient treated with tofacitinib. These receptors originate from a human donor with alopecia areata. Each CDR3 is given with its conserved first and last residue. The order of the fields is clone size, V gene, D gene, J gene, CDR3 DNA, CDR3 protein. D genes are given only for firm matches. Clone sizes are given selectively: once, few, many, or a class where the clone is expanded.

size: few
V: TRBV27
D: -
J: TRBJ2-3
DNA: TGTGCCAGCAGTTTCGCCACTAAAGGCACAGATACGCAGTATTTT
CDR3: CASSFATKGTDTQYF

size: few
V: TRBV9
D: TRBD1
J: TRBJ1-6
DNA: TGTGCCAGCAGCACACCGACAGGGGGCTTAGTGTCACCCCTCCACTTT
CDR3: CASSTPTGGLVSPLHF

size: few
V: TRBV5-6
D: -
J: TRBJ2-6
DNA: TGTGCCAGCAGCTTACGGGCCAACGTCCTGACTTTC
CDR3: CASSLRANVLTF

size: once
V: TRBV30
D: -
J: TRBJ1-5
DNA: TGTGCCTGGAGTGTAAGAACTCGCAATCAGCCCCAGCATTTT
CDR3: CAWSVRTRNQPQHF

size: -
V: TRBV4-2
D: -
J: TRBJ2-7
DNA: TGTGCCAGCAGCCAACAAACGAGAGGCGAGCAGTACTTC
CDR3: CASSQQTRGEQYF

size: -
V: TRBV29-1
D: -
J: TRBJ2-1
DNA: TGCAGCGTTGAGGTGTACAATGAGCAGTTCTTC
CDR3: CSVEVYNEQFF

size: -
V: TRBV30
D: TRBD2
J: TRBJ2-5
DNA: TGTGCCTGGGACTCACTAGCGGGGGGGCAGACCCAGTACTTC
CDR3: CAWDSLAGGQTQYF

size: -
V: TRBV4-1
D: TRBD2
J: TRBJ2-1
DNA: TGCGCCAGCAGCCAGACTAGCGGGGGGTTTAATTTGGATGAGCAGTTCTTC
CDR3: CASSQTSGGFNLDEQFF

size: -
V: TRBV30
D: TRBD1
J: TRBJ1-5
DNA: TGTGCCTGGAGTAACAGGGGCCCCTTCAATCAGCCCCAGCATTTT
CDR3: CAWSNRGPFNQPQHF

size: once
V: TRBV4-2
D: -
J: TRBJ1-5
DNA: TGTGCCAGCAGCCAGGGGGACACCAGCAATCAGCCCCAGCATTTT
CDR3: CASSQGDTSNQPQHF

size: -
V: TRBV4-3
D: -
J: TRBJ1-1
DNA: TGCGCCAGCAGCCCACAAGCTGGTGTTGGCACTGAAGCTTTCTTT
CDR3: CASSPQAGVGTEAFF

size: -
V: TRBV4-1
D: -
J: TRBJ1-5
DNA: TGCGCCAGCAGCCAAGGGACAGCGAATCAGCCCCAGCATTTT
CDR3: CASSQGTANQPQHF

size: few
V: TRBV19
D: -
J: TRBJ2-1
DNA: TGTGCCAGTAACCATAGGCCGGGGTTTGGGGCCTACAATGAGCAGTTCTTC
CDR3: CASNHRPGFGAYNEQFF

size: -
V: TRBV30
D: -
J: TRBJ1-3
DNA: TGTGCCTGGAGTGTTTGGGGGCTAAGGTCTGGAAACACCATATATTTT
CDR3: CAWSVWGLRSGNTIYF

size: -
V: TRBV6-5
D: -
J: TRBJ2-7
DNA: TGTGCCAGCAGTTACTCTCGGCGTCACGAGCAGTACTTC
CDR3: CASSYSRRHEQYF

size: -
V: TRBV7-8
D: -
J: TRBJ1-4
DNA: TGTGCCAGCAGCTTAGTTCGGAATGGGGATGAAAAACTGTTTTTT
CDR3: CASSLVRNGDEKLFF

size: -
V: TRBV5-1
D: TRBD1
J: TRBJ2-3
DNA: TGCGCCAGCAACCGGGACAGAAGCACAGATACGCAGTATTTT
CDR3: CASNRDRSTDTQYF

size: -
V: TRBV11-2
D: TRBD2
J: TRBJ2-3
DNA: TGTGCCAGCAGGATTGGACTAGCGGGGTCCACAGATACGCAGTATTTT
CDR3: CASRIGLAGSTDTQYF

size: few
V: TRBV13
D: -
J: TRBJ2-6
DNA: TGTGCCAGCAGCTTAGGCAAGCTTTCTGGGGCCAACGTCCTGACTTTC
CDR3: CASSLGKLSGANVLTF

size: -
V: TRBV9
D: -
J: TRBJ2-7
DNA: TGTGCCAGCAGCGGGCAGGCTAGCCACGGCGAGCAGTACTTC
CDR3: CASSGQASHGEQYF

size: -
V: TRBV9
D: -
J: TRBJ1-1
DNA: TGTGCCAGCAGCGGAGGGGTGAACACTGAAGCTTTCTTT
CDR3: CASSGGVNTEAFF

size: many
V: TRBV5-1
D: TRBD1
J: TRBJ2-1
DNA: TGCGCCAGCAGCGAAAGACAGGGGGCGATTGGGCAGTTCTTC
CDR3: CASSERQGAIGQFF

size: few
V: TRBV18
D: -
J: TRBJ2-3
DNA: TGTGCCAGCTCACTACGGGGGACAGATACGCAGTATTTT
CDR3: CASSLRGTDTQYF

size: once
V: TRBV9
D: -
J: TRBJ2-6
DNA: TGTGCCAGCAACCTAGGCGGGGCCAACGTCCTGACTTTC
CDR3: CASNLGGANVLTF

size: -
V: TRBV4-3
D: -
J: TRBJ2-1
DNA: TGCGCCAGCAGCCAGTTGGGGGAGGCCCATGAGCAGTTCTTC
CDR3: CASSQLGEAHEQFF

size: -
V: TRBV2
D: TRBD2
J: TRBJ2-2
DNA: TGTGCCAGCAGTGAAGCGCAGGACGGGGGGGCCGCCGGGGAGCTGTTTTTT
CDR3: CASSEAQDGGAAGELFF